The 32 T cell receptor beta chains below all came from one sample that was sequenced in a study of PD-L1 blockade in urothelial cancer. Documented time point: pretreatment peripheral blood. This table comes from immunoSEQ multiplex PCR, and its TCRdb copy is limited to in-frame clones, with some not included. This sample yields tens of thousands of clones, of which under 90% are seen a single time; around 14% belongs to the top ten. The sample in question was PBMCs, obtained around atezolizumab (anti-PD-L1) treatment. These TCRs come from a man between 60 and 75 years old with urothelial cancer.

The chain uses TRBV5-1 and TRBJ2-7; TRBD2 matches 8 bases. Germline V lookup: CDR1 SGHRS, CDR2 YFSETQ. V lost 0 bases and J lost 7; bases outside the gene matches: 12. This CDR3 is built from 16 residues. The CDR3 DNA sequence: TGCGCCAGCAGCTTGGCCGGGTTAGCGGGAACAAGGGAGCAGTACTTC. Translation gives CASSLAGLAGTREQYF. Complete variable domain (other parts from reference TRBV5-1 and TRBJ2-7): KAGVTQTPRYLIKTRGQQVTLSCSPISGHRSVSWYQQTPGQGLQFLFEYFSETQRNKGNFPGRFSGRQFSNSRSEMNVSTLELGDSALYLCASSLAGLAGTREQYFGPGTRLTVT.

V gene TRBV5-6 combines with J gene TRBJ1-2, with TRBD1 matching over 8 bases. CDR1 is SGHDT and CDR2 is YYEEEE in the germline V gene. The V segment lost 3 bases and the J segment 8 bases; nucleotides outside the gene matches: 6. The CDR3 consists of 13 residues. The CDR3 DNA sequence: TGTGCCAGCAGCTCGCAGGGGGCTCACGGCTACACCTTC. The encoded protein is CASSSQGAHGYTF.

The V call is TRBV7-3, the J call TRBJ2-3; a weak D match, TRBD2 (5 bases). The ends were cut back, 4 bases at V and 4 bases at J, with 12 bases in the middle. The CDR3 runs 14 residues. Germline CDR1 SGHTA, CDR2 FQGTGA. The CDR3 DNA follows: TGTGCCAGCAGCTCCCCGGAGGTTCCAGATACGCAGTATTTT. It is translated as CASSSPEVPDTQYF.

The chain couples TRBV29-1 to TRBJ1-1; D unclear. Germline assignment: CDR1 SQVTM and CDR2 ANQGSEA. The CDR3 contains 13 residues. V lost 5 bases and J lost 0, with 10 bases in between. This chain's CDR3 is CSVCFLMNTEAFF. The CDR3 DNA reads TGCAGCGTTTGTTTTTTAATGAACACTGAAGCTTTCTTT.

V usage is TRBV5-6 and J usage is TRBJ1-5; the match to TRBD1 covers 7 bases. Trimming cost V 4 bases and J 2 bases; bases outside gene matches: 6. Germline V gene data show CDR1 as SGHDT and CDR2 as YYEEEE. The CDR3 totals 15 residues. CDR3 in amino acids: CASSPRGPRNQPQHF. The CDR3 DNA reads TGTGCCAGCAGCCCTAGGGGGCCACGCAATCAGCCCCAGCATTTT.

This chain links TRBV12-5 with TRBJ1-2; the D gene is possibly TRBD1 (5 bases). V was shortened by 3 bases and J by 6 bases, with 14 bases between the two germline ends. This CDR3 comprises 14 residues. Looked up from germline, CDR1 is LGHNT and CDR2 is FRNRAP. The CDR3 DNA sequence: TGTGCTAGTGGTTTTTTCCCCAGGGCGGATGGCTACACCTTC. Amino acids: CASGFFPRADGYTF.

The V and J genes are TRBV11-3 and TRBJ2-2, with a possible D match to TRBD2 (5 bases). The CDR3 length is 15 residues. CDR1 is SGHNT, CDR2 YENEEA, per germline. Deletions cut 2 bases from V and 1 base from J, with 8 bases between. CDR3 nucleotides: TGTGCCAGCAGCTTACCACTAGAGAACACCGGGGAGCTGTTTTTT. It encodes CASSLPLENTGELFF.

The CDR3 reads CASSIDEQHATFYGYTF. The DNA for the CDR3 is TGTGCCAGTAGTATAGATGAACAGCACGCGACCTTCTATGGCTACACCTTC. The chain joins TRBV19 to TRBJ1-2; the D is unclear. Germline V gives CDR1 LNHDA, CDR2 SQIVND (reference sequence). The CDR3 is 17 amino acids. Between the trimmed V and J ends, which lost 0 bases and 4 bases, there was a span of 18 bases.

The rearrangement uses TRBV9 and TRBJ1-1; 10 bases agree with TRBD1. Germline values: CDR1 SGDLS, CDR2 YYNGEE. With 1 base clipped from V and 7 bases from J, the junction kept 4 bases outside the gene matches. The CDR3 sequence is 14 residues long. CDR3 DNA sequence: TGTGCCAGCAGCGTAAAAGGGACAGGGGATGAAGCTTTCTTT. It encodes CASSVKGTGDEAFF.

This chain connects TRBV15 to TRBJ2-5, with D unclear. The CDR3 extends over 13 amino acids. Trimming stripped 5 bases from V and 5 bases from J, with 12 bases between. Germline CDR1 and CDR2: LNHNV and YYDKDF (reference sequence). CDR3 loop: CATSGPSRETQYF. The CDR3 bases are TGTGCCACCAGCGGCCCTTCCAGGGAGACCCAGTACTTC. The full variable domain, with the rest looked up from reference TRBV15 and TRBJ2-5, is DAMVIQNPRYQVTQFGKPVTLSCSQTLNHNVMYWYQQKSSQAPKLLFHYYDKDFNNEADTPDNFQSRRPNTSFCFLDIRSPGLGDTAMYLCATSGPSRETQYFGPGTRLLVL.

The V gene is TRBV6-5, the J gene TRBJ2-3, with 7 bases aligning to TRBD1. This CDR3 has 15 amino acids. The V segment lost 10 bases and the J segment 2 bases; nucleotides outside the gene matches: 12. Germline assignment: CDR1 MNHEY and CDR2 SVGAGI. DNA of the CDR3: TGTGCCACCCACCAGGGACAGCTACTCACAGATACGCAGTATTTT. Translation gives CATHQGQLLTDTQYF.

V is TRBV19 and J is TRBJ2-1, with TRBD1 as a possible D gene (6 bases). Germline V gene sequence: CDR1 LNHDA, CDR2 SQIVND (reference sequence). This CDR3 has 14 amino acids. Trimming shortened V by 9 bases and J by 10 bases, and 22 bases separated the two germline ends. In nucleotides, the CDR3 is TGTGCCAGCTCGACAGGCCCAGCTTCTGCCGAGCAGTTCTTC. This encodes CASSTGPASAEQFF.

The V and J genes are TRBV2 and TRBJ2-5; 8 positions match TRBD1. Per germline, CDR1 SNHLY and CDR2 FYNNEI. The J segment lost 5 bases and the V segment lost 4 bases, leaving 6 bases of the junction unmatched. The length of the CDR3 is 14 residues. For the CDR3, the DNA is TGTGCCAGCAGTGTGGGACAGGAATGGGAGACCCAGTACTTC. This translates into CASSVGQEWETQYF.

J is TRBJ1-1 and V is TRBV7-9; no clear D gene. Germline CDR1 SEHNR, CDR2 FQNEAQ (reference sequence). Trimming removed 3 bases at V and 3 bases at J, with 11 bases between. This CDR3 contains 14 residues. The CDR3 is CASSFSGLDTEAFF. DNA of the CDR3: TGTGCCAGCAGCTTTTCTGGGCTTGACACTGAAGCTTTCTTT. The full variable domain, rest sourced from reference TRBV7-9 and TRBJ1-1, is DTGVSQNPRHKITKRGQNVTFRCDPISEHNRLYWYRQTLGQGPEFLTYFQNEAQLEKSRLLSDRFSAERPKGSFSTLEIQRTEQGDSAMYLCASSFSGLDTEAFFGQGTRLTVV.

A remark on this clone: A read error may produce the germline difference seen at one junction end. V is TRBV7-7 and J is TRBJ2-2; D is possibly TRBD2 (6 bases). Germline V gene sequence: CDR1 SSHAT, CDR2 FNYEAQ (reference sequence). CDR3 length: 15 amino acids. The CDR3 loop reads CASSLVIGRTGELFF. CDR3 in DNA: TGTGCTAGCAGCTTAGTTATAGGGAGGACCGGGGAGCTGTTTTTT.

CDR3 coding DNA: TGCGCCAGCACCCTCAGGGGGACTGCGAACACCGGGGAGCTGTTTTTT. The encoded protein is CASTLRGTANTGELFF. This chain connects TRBV4-1 to TRBJ2-2; D is perhaps TRBD1 (7 bases). V was trimmed by 7 bases and J by 0 bases, leaving 15 bases between them. Looked up from germline, CDR1 is MGHRA and CDR2 is YSYEKL. CDR3 length: 16 residues.

V gene TRBV7-9 combines with J gene TRBJ1-1; 7 bases fit TRBD1. This CDR3 region has 13 residues. Germline trimming cut 10 bases from V and 6 bases from J; bases unmatched to any gene: 11. Germline-derived CDR1 and CDR2 are SEHNR and FQNEAQ (reference sequence). CDR3 protein: CATDRVPGAEAFF. In DNA, the CDR3 is TGTGCCACCGACAGGGTTCCTGGTGCTGAAGCTTTCTTT.

The V gene is TRBV28, the J gene TRBJ1-4; TRBD1 might be the D (6 bases). The CDR3 consists of 14 residues. V was shortened by 6 bases and J by 4 bases, with 12 bases between the two germline ends. The germline V gene encodes CDR1 MDHEN and CDR2 SYDVKM. CDR3 sequence: CASSLTGNNEKLFF. The CDR3 bases are TGTGCCAGCAGCCTCACAGGGAATAATGAAAAACTGTTTTTT.

The rearrangement uses TRBV5-1 and TRBJ1-1; tentatively, D is TRBD1 (6 bases). This CDR3 is 14 amino acids long. V was clipped by 9 bases and J by 5 bases, with 20 bases between them. Germline-derived CDR1 and CDR2 are SGHRS and YFSETQ. Here the CDR3 DNA reads TGCGCCACCATCTGGGCAGGGGTTTTGACTGAAGCTTTCTTT. It yields the protein CATIWAGVLTEAFF.

Here the CDR3 DNA reads TGTGCCAGCACCCGGGAGGGTTGGAAGACCCAGTACTTC. It codes for CASTREGWKTQYF. This rearrangement joins TRBV6-5 to TRBJ2-5, with TRBD2 matching 8 bases. V lost 7 bases, J lost 6 bases, and 7 bases stayed unmatched. Germline V gene sequence: CDR1 MNHEY, CDR2 SVGAGI. The CDR3 consists of 13 residues.

CDR3 nucleotides: TGTGCTACCCGATTGGGGGCCGGCACCGGGGAGCTGTTTTTT. It is translated as CATRLGAGTGELFF. The rearrangement joins TRBV10-3 to TRBJ2-2; the D gene is possibly TRBD1 (6 bases). Germline values: CDR1 ENHRY, CDR2 SYGVKD. The CDR3 covers 14 residues.

This clone has only a few counts. The chain has TRBV7-9 and TRBJ1-5; possible D gene TRBD1, 5 bases. CDR1 is SEHNR, CDR2 FQNEAQ, per germline (reference sequence). The CDR3 covers 15 residues. Trimming cost V 7 bases and J 2 bases, with 15 bases left between them. The CDR3 spells CASTPGDGGNQPQHF. Written as DNA, the CDR3 is TGTGCCAGCACCCCGGGGGACGGAGGCAATCAGCCCCAGCATTTT.

This CDR3 reads CASSSSGRRNEQFF. The CDR3 bases are TGTGCCAGCAGTTCTAGCGGGAGAAGGAATGAGCAGTTCTTC. V gene TRBV6-4 combines with J gene TRBJ2-1; TRBD2 agrees at 10 bases. The CDR3 consists of 14 residues. Germline CDR1 is MRHNA and CDR2 is SNTAGT. Germline trimming cut 5 bases from V and 7 bases from J; bases unmatched to any gene: 5.

This clone was observed a handful of times. This chain connects TRBV19 to TRBJ1-2; weak D call: TRBD1 (6 bases). Trimming took off 10 bases at V and 8 bases at J, with 17 bases between the two ends. Germline assignment: CDR1 LNHDA and CDR2 SQIVND (reference sequence). This CDR3 is 12 amino acids long. CDR3 sequence: CATRQVLGGYTF. The CDR3 nucleotides read TGTGCCACCCGACAGGTCCTCGGAGGCTACACCTTC.

The gene calls are TRBV19 and TRBJ2-3, with 9 bases that match TRBD1. Germline V gene sequence: CDR1 LNHDA, CDR2 SQIVND (reference sequence). V trimming: 5 bases; J trimming: 3 bases; junction bases outside the gene matches: 9. This CDR3 is built from 16 residues. DNA of the CDR3: TGTGCCAGTAGTCTACGGACAGGGGTTAGTACAGATACGCAGTATTTT. This encodes CASSLRTGVSTDTQYF.

This clone has more than one count but fewer than ten. V usage is TRBV6-1 and J usage is TRBJ2-7; 9 nucleotides agree with TRBD1. The CDR3 loop spans 14 amino acids. The trim removed 5 bases at V and 5 bases at J, leaving 7 bases unmatched. CDR1 is MNHNS, CDR2 SASEGT, per germline. The CDR3: CASSFGGQGNEQYF. CDR3 DNA sequence: TGTGCCAGCAGTTTTGGCGGACAGGGGAACGAGCAGTACTTC.

This rearrangement joins TRBV5-6 to TRBJ2-1; the D gene is possibly TRBD2 (6 bases). V lost 1 base to trimming and J lost 2 bases, with 13 bases between them. The CDR3 length is 16 residues. Per the germline V gene, CDR1 is SGHDT and CDR2 is YYEEEE. The CDR3 here is CASSLSFRGAYNEQFF. The CDR3 DNA is TGTGCCAGCAGCTTGAGTTTCCGCGGGGCCTACAATGAGCAGTTCTTC.

Concerning this clone: One end of the junction does not line up with germline, which may come from a read error. This chain uses TRBV7-7 with TRBJ1-3, with a possible D match to TRBD1 (5 bases). From germline, CDR1 is SSHAT and CDR2 FNYEAQ (reference sequence). This CDR3 comprises 15 residues. This CDR3 is CASSLSPGTGNTIYF. The CDR3 nucleotides are TGTGCTAGCAGCTTATCCCCAGGGACTGGAAACACCATATATTTT.

V usage is TRBV4-1 and J usage is TRBJ2-1; the D gene is possibly TRBD2 (6 bases). Trimming stripped 0 bases from V and 2 bases from J, with 14 bases between. Germline-derived CDR1 and CDR2 are MGHRA and YSYEKL. CDR3 length: 17 amino acids. The chain's CDR3 is CASSQDIAGGAYNEQFF. The CDR3 coding sequence is TGCGCCAGCAGCCAAGATATCGCCGGGGGTGCCTACAATGAGCAGTTCTTC.

The chain recombines TRBV9 with TRBJ2-1; TRBD2 agrees at 11 bases. Germline CDR1 SGDLS, CDR2 YYNGEE. This CDR3 is 17 amino acids long. After removal of 3 bases from V and 1 base from J, the junction contained 6 bases not matched to a gene. CDR3 amino acids: CASSASSGRTSYNEQFF. CDR3 DNA sequence: TGTGCCAGCAGCGCCTCTAGCGGGAGGACTTCCTACAATGAGCAGTTCTTC.

This chain connects TRBV10-1 to TRBJ2-7; D is possibly TRBD2 (5 bases). Germline-derived CDR1 and CDR2 are WNHNN and SYGVQD (reference sequence). The length of the CDR3 is 18 residues. V dropped 1 base and J dropped 3 bases, with 22 bases sitting between them. The CDR3 sequence: CASSEWTRWGSAYYEQYF. In DNA form, the CDR3 reads TGCGCCAGCAGTGAGTGGACTCGTTGGGGTAGCGCTTACTACGAGCAGTACTTC.

The rearrangement uses TRBV5-6 and TRBJ1-4; 9 nucleotides line up with TRBD1. This CDR3 comprises 15 residues. The germline gives CDR1 SGHDT, CDR2 YYEEEE. V was clipped by 4 bases and J by 7 bases; unmatched bases: 8. CDR3 coding DNA: TGTGCCAGCAGCAATGCGGGGACAGGGTCTGAAAAACTGTTTTTT. The encoded protein is CASSNAGTGSEKLFF.